This is a list of T cell receptor beta chains from one sample in a study of beta chain features in type 1 diabetes. Profiling relied on immunoSEQ multiplex PCR, and the TCRdb table lists in-frame clones only, not all of them. The sample shows 860,000 or so clones, 15% to 20% of them seen only once. Sequenced sample: naive CD4+ T cells from blood. The receptors here all came from a young woman in good health. CDR3s include the opening cysteine and the closing phenylalanine or tryptophan. The D gene is left open where the match is weak. Clone size appears in some rows only: once, few, many, or a class for an expanded clone.

j_call v_call clone_size d_call cdr3_length cdr3_nt cdr3_aa
TRBJ2-7 TRBV19 NA NA 15 TGTGCCAGTAGTATACAGGGGAGGGGATCCTACGAGCAGTACTTC CASSIQGRGSYEQYF
TRBJ2-5 TRBV7-2 few NA 13 TGTGCCAGCAGCCATTTCAGGGGAGAGACCCAGTACTTC CASSHFRGETQYF
TRBJ2-1 TRBV9 NA NA 14 TGTGCCAGCAGTCCCTTCCCGTTGTACAATGAGCAGTTCTTC CASSPFPLYNEQFF
TRBJ2-7 TRBV28 few TRBD1 16 TGTGCCAGCAGTACCCCGGGACAGGGACAAGGCTACGAGCAGTACTTC CASSTPGQGQGYEQYF
TRBJ2-7 TRBV10-3 NA NA 16 TGTGCCACCCAATTACAGGGACTCCCGGGAGGTTACGAGCAGTACTTC CATQLQGLPGGYEQYF
TRBJ2-4 TRBV4-2 NA NA 16 TGTGCCAGCAGCCCCCGGACGAAGGTAGCCAAAAACATTCAGTACTTC CASSPRTKVAKNIQYF
TRBJ2-3 TRBV4-3 NA NA 13 TGCGCCAGCAGCCATCAAAGCACAGATACGCAGTATTTT CASSHQSTDTQYF
TRBJ1-2 TRBV29-1 NA TRBD1 14 TGCAGCGTGGCCCAAGACAGGGCTACGAGGGGCTACACCTTC CSVAQDRATRGYTF
TRBJ2-1 TRBV7-3 NA NA 14 TGTGCCAGCAGGAGCGGGACACGTCCCGTCGAGCAGTTCTTC CASRSGTRPVEQFF
TRBJ2-7 TRBV7-9 few TRBD1 14 TGTGCCAGCAGCTCCCGGGACAGGGACTACGAGCAGTACTTC CASSSRDRDYEQYF
TRBJ2-1 TRBV6-1 NA NA 12 TGTGCCAGCAGTGCTCAGTACAATGAGCAGTTCTTC CASSAQYNEQFF
TRBJ1-2 TRBV14 NA NA 11 TGTGCCAGCAGCCAAGGGTTTGGCTACACCTTC CASSQGFGYTF
TRBJ2-7 TRBV28 NA NA 14 TGTGCCAGCAGCCGCCGACCGGCCCCCTACGAGCAGTACTTC CASSRRPAPYEQYF
TRBJ2-5 TRBV6-6 few NA 13 TGTGCCAGCAGTGTGGTCCCCCAAGAGACCCAGTACTTC CASSVVPQETQYF
TRBJ2-5 TRBV6-5 NA TRBD1 13 TGTGCCAGCAGGGGACAGCCCCAAGAGACCCAGTACTTC CASRGQPQETQYF
TRBJ1-2 TRBV6-1 few NA 15 TGTGCCAGCGGCTACCAGGGAACTGTCAACTATGGCTACACCTTC CASGYQGTVNYGYTF
TRBJ2-7 TRBV11-2 NA NA 14 TGTGCCAGCAGCTTAGAACGGGGCTCCTACGAGCAGTACTTC CASSLERGSYEQYF
TRBJ2-6 TRBV18 few NA 17 TGTGCCAGCTCACCGAAAACTGCAGGGGCTGGGGCCAACGTCCTGACTTTC CASSPKTAGAGANVLTF
TRBJ1-2 TRBV9 few TRBD1 15 TGTGCCAGCAGCGTAGTGGCGGGACAGGGCCATGGCTACACCTTC CASSVVAGQGHGYTF
TRBJ2-6 TRBV11-2 few TRBD1 19 TGTGCCAGCAGCTCTGCACAATCCGGGACAGTATTTGGGGCCAACGTCCTGACTTTC CASSSAQSGTVFGANVLTF
TRBJ2-1 TRBV2 few NA 12 TGTGCCAGCAGGACAAACAACAATGAGCAGTTCTTC CASRTNNNEQFF
TRBJ1-1 TRBV18 few TRBD1 15 TGTGCCAGCTCAAAAACAGGGGGCAGGGACACTGAAGCTTTCTTT CASSKTGGRDTEAFF
TRBJ2-3 TRBV6-5 NA NA 15 TGTGCCAGCAGCCGTGACAGTCCTAGCACAGATACGCAGTATTTT CASSRDSPSTDTQYF
TRBJ1-2 TRBV7-2 NA NA 12 TGTGCCAGCAGCACCGAAAGGGTCGGCTACACCTTC CASSTERVGYTF
TRBJ2-3 TRBV9 NA TRBD2 14 TGTGCCAGCAGCGTAAGCGGGACCACCGATACGCAGTATTTT CASSVSGTTDTQYF
TRBJ2-1 TRBV5-1 few TRBD2 17 TGCGCCAGCAGCCCGCTGCGCCATCGGGAGGGACCAGACGAGCAGTTCTTC CASSPLRHREGPDEQFF
TRBJ2-7 TRBV21-1 NA NA 18 TGTGCCAGCAGCCCCCCTGGGAGATTTCGAGACAGGGGCTACGAGCAGTACTTC CASSPPGRFRDRGYEQYF
TRBJ2-1 TRBV7-2 NA NA 14 TGTGCCAGCAGCTTAGGGGGTTTGTACAATGAGCAGTTCTTC CASSLGGLYNEQFF
TRBJ2-5 TRBV19 NA NA 16 TGTGCCAGTAGTATCTCTGGCGGGACCCGGTACGAGACCCAGTACTTC CASSISGGTRYETQYF
TRBJ2-7 TRBV6-1 few NA 11 TGTGCCAGCACGGGCCCCTACCAGCAGTACTTC CASTGPYQQYF
TRBJ1-2 TRBV28 few TRBD1 14 TGTGCCAGCAGCCAGACGGGACAGAACTATGGCTACACCTTC CASSQTGQNYGYTF
TRBJ1-3 TRBV23-1 few NA 17 TGCGCCAGCAGTCCCACAACCGCAGGGTTCTCTGGAAACACCATATATTTT CASSPTTAGFSGNTIYF